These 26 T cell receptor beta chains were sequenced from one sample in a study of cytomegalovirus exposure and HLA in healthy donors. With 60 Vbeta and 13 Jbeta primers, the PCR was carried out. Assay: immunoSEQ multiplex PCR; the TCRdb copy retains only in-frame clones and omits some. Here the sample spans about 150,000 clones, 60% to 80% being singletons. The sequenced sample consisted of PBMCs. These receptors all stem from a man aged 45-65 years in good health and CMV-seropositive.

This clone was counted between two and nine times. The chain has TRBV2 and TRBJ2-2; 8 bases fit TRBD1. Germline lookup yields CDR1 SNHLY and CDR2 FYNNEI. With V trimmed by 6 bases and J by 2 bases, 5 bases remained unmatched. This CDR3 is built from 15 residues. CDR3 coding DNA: TGTGCCAGCAGAGGGACAGGCAGAAACACCGGGGAGCTGTTTTTT. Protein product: CASRGTGRNTGELFF.

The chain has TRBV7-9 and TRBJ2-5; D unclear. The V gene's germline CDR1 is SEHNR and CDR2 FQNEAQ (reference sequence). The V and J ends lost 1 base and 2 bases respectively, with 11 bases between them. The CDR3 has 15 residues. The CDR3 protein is CASSLGDKYQETQYF. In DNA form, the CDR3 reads TGTGCCAGCAGCTTAGGAGATAAGTATCAAGAGACCCAGTACTTC.

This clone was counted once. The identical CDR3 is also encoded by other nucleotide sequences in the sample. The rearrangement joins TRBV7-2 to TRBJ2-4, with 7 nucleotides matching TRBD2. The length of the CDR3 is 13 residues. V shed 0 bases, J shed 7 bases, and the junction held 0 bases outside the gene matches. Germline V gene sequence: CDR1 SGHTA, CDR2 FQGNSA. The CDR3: CASSLARENIQYF. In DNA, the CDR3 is TGTGCCAGCAGCTTAGCGCGGGAGAACATTCAGTACTTC. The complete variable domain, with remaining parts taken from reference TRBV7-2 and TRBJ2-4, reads GAGVSQSPSNKVTEKGKDVELRCDPISGHTALYWYRQSLGQGLEFLIYFQGNSAPDKSGLPSDRFSAERTGGSVSTLTIQRTQQEDSAVYLCASSLARENIQYFGAGTRLSVL.

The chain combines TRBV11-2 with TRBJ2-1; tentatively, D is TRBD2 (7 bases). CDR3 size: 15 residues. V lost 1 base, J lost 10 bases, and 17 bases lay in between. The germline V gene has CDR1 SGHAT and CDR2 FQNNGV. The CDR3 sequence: CASSLAAGASREQFF. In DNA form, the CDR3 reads TGTGCCAGCAGCTTAGCCGCGGGGGCCTCCCGAGAGCAGTTCTTC.

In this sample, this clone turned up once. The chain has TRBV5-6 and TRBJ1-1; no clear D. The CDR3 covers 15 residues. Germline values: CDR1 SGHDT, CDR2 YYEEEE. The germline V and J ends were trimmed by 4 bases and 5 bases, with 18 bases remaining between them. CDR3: CASSPGYGVGTEAFF. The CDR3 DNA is TGTGCCAGCAGCCCCGGTTACGGGGTAGGAACTGAAGCTTTCTTT. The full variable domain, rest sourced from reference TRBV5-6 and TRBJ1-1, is DAGVTQSPTHLIKTRGQQVTLRCSPKSGHDTVSWYQQALGQGPQFIFQYYEEEERQRGNFPDRFSGHQFPNYSSELNVNALLLGDSALYLCASSPGYGVGTEAFFGQGTRLTVV.

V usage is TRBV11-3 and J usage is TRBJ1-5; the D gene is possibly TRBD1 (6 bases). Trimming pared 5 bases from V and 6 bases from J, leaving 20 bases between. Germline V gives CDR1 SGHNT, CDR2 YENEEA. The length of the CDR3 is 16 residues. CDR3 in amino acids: CASSPEEDRIIQPQHF. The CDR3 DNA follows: TGTGCCAGCAGCCCCGAGGAAGACAGGATCATTCAGCCCCAGCATTTT.

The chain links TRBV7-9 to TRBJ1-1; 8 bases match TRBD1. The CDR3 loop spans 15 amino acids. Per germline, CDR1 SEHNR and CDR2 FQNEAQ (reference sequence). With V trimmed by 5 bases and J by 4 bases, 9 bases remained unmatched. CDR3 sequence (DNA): TGTGCCAGCAGCGCGGGGACAGGTCGGGGCACTGAAGCTTTCTTT. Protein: CASSAGTGRGTEAFF.

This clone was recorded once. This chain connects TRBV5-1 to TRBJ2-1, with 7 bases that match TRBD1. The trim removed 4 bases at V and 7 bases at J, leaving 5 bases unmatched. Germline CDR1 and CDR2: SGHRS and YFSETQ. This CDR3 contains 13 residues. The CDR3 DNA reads TGCGCCAGCAGCCCGGAGACAGGGAATGAGCAGTTCTTC. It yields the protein CASSPETGNEQFF.

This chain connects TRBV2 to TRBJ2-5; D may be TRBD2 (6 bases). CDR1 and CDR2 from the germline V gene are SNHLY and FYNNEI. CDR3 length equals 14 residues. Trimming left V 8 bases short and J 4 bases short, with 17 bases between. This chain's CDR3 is CASLRELAAETQYF. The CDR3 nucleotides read TGTGCCAGCCTAAGGGAGTTAGCGGCAGAGACCCAGTACTTC.

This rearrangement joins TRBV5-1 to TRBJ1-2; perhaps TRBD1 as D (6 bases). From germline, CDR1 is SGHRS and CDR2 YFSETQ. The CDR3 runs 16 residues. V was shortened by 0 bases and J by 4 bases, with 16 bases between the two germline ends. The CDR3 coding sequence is TGCGCCAGCAGCTTGGATACAGGGTACTCTAGCTATGGCTACACCTTC. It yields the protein CASSLDTGYSSYGYTF.

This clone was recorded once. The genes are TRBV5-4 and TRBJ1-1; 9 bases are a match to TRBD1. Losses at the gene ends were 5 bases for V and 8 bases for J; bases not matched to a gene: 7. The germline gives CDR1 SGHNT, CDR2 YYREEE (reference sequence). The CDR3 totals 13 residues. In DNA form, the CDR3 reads TGTGCCAGCAGGGCCGGGACAGGGACCGAAGCTTTCTTT. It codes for CASRAGTGTEAFF.

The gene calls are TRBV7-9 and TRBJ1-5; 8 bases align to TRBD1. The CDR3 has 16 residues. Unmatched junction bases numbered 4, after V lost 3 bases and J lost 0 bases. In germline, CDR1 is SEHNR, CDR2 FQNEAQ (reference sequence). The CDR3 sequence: CASSFWTGSSNQPQHF. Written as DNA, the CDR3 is TGTGCCAGCAGCTTTTGGACAGGGAGTAGCAATCAGCCCCAGCATTTT.

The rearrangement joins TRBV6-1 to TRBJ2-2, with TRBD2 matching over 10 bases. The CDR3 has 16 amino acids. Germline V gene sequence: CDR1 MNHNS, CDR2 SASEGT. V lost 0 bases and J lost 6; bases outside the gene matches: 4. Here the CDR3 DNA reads TGTGCCAGCAGTGAAGCGAGCGGGAGGGCCGCCGGGGAGCTGTTTTTT. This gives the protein CASSEASGRAAGELFF.

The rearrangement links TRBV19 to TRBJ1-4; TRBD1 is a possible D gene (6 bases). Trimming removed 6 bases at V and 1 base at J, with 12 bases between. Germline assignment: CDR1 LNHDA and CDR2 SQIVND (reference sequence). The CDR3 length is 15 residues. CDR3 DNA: TGTGCCAGTAGCCGACAGGAGATAACTAATGAAAAACTGTTTTTT. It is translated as CASSRQEITNEKLFF.

CDR3 DNA: TGTGCCAGCTCACCAAGGTCGGCTGCGGGCACTGAAGCTTTCTTT. Protein sequence: CASSPRSAAGTEAFF. The chain combines TRBV18 with TRBJ1-1; D is ambiguous. Trimming removed 2 bases from V and 4 bases from J, with 14 bases in between. The CDR3 covers 15 residues. Per germline, CDR1 KGHSH and CDR2 LQKENI.

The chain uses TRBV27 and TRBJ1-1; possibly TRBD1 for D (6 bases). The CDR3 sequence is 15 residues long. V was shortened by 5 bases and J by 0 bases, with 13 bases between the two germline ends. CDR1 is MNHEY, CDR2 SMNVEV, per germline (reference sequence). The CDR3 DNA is TGTGCCAGCAGTCCCGGGCAGGGGCTGAACACTGAAGCTTTCTTT. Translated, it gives CASSPGQGLNTEAFF.

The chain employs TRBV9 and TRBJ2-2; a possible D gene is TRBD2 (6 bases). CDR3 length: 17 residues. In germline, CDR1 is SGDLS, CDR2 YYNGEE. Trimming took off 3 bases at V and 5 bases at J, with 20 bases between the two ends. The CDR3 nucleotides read TGTGCCAGCAGCGAGGCCTATGGTGGGAGGAGAACCGGGGAGCTGTTTTTT. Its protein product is CASSEAYGGRRTGELFF. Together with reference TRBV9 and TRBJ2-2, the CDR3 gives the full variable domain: DSGVTQTPKHLITATGQRVTLRCSPRSGDLSVYWYQQSLDQGLQFLIQYYNGEERAKGNILERFSAQQFPDLHSELNLSSLELGDSALYFCASSEAYGGRRTGELFFGEGSRLTVL.

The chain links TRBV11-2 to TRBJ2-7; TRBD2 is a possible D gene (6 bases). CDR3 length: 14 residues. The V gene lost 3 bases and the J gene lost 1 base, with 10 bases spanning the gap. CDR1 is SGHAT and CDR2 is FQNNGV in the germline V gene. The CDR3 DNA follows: TGTGCCAGCAGCTTGGTTCGGGAGTCCTACGAGCAGTACTTC. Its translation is CASSLVRESYEQYF.

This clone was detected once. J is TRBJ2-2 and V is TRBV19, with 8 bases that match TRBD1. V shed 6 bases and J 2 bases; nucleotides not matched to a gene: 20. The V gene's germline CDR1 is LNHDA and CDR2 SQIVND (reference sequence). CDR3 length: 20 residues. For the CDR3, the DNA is TGTGCCAGTAGAGGCCTTCAGGGCAGGGGGCGGATTGCCAACACCGGGGAGCTGTTTTTT. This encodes CASRGLQGRGRIANTGELFF.

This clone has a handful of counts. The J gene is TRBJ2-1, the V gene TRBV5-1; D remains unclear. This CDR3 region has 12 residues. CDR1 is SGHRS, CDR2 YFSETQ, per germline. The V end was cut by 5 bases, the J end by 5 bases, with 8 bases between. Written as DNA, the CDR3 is TGCGCCAGCAGTCTGCTACACAATGAGCAGTTCTTC. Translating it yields CASSLLHNEQFF. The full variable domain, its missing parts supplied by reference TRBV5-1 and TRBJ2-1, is KAGVTQTPRYLIKTRGQQVTLSCSPISGHRSVSWYQQTPGQGLQFLFEYFSETQRNKGNFPGRFSGRQFSNSRSEMNVSTLELGDSALYLCASSLLHNEQFFGPGTRLTVL.

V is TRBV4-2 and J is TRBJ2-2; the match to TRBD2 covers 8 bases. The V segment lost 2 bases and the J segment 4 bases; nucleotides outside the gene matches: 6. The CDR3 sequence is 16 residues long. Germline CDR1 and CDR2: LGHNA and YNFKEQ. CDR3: CASSQRGGVGTGELFF. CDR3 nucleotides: TGTGCCAGCAGCCAACGGGGGGGGGTGGGCACCGGGGAGCTGTTTTTT.

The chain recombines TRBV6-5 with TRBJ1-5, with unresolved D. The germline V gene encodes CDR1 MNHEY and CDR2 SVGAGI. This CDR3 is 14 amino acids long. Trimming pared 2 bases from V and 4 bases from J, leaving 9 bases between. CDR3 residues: CASSYGGRNQPQHF. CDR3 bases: TGTGCCAGCAGTTACGGAGGGAGGAATCAGCCCCAGCATTTT.

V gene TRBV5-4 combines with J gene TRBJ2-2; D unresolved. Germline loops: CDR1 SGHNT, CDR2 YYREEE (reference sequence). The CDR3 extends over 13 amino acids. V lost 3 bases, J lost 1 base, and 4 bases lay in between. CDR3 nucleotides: TGTGCCAGCAGCTCCGGGAACACCGGGGAGCTGTTTTTT. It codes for CASSSGNTGELFF.

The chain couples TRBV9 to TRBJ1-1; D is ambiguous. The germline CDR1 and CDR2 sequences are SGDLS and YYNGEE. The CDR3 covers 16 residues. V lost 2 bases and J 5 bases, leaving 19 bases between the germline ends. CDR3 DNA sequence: TGTGCCAGCAGCGTTAGCATGGGAGAGGTGGGGACTGAAGCTTTCTTT. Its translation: CASSVSMGEVGTEAFF. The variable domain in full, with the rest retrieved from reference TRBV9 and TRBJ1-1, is DSGVTQTPKHLITATGQRVTLRCSPRSGDLSVYWYQQSLDQGLQFLIQYYNGEERAKGNILERFSAQQFPDLHSELNLSSLELGDSALYFCASSVSMGEVGTEAFFGQGTRLTVV.

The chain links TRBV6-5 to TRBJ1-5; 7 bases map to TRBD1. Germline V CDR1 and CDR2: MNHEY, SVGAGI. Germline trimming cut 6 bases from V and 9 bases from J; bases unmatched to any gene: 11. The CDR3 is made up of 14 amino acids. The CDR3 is CASRTHRGEAPQHF. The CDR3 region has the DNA TGTGCCAGCAGAACGCACAGGGGAGAGGCGCCCCAGCATTTT.

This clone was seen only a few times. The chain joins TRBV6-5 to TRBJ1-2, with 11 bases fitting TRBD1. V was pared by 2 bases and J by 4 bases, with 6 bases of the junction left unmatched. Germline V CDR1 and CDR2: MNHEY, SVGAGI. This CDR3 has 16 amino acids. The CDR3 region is CASSYVRTGGGYGYTF. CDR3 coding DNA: TGTGCCAGCAGTTACGTCAGGACAGGGGGCGGCTATGGCTACACCTTC.